This T cell receptor beta chain comes out of a study of cytotoxic CD8 clonotypes in ibrutinib-treated CLL. Overall study context: Samples had a mean of approximately 240,000 productive templates and 94,082 productive rearrangements. Study conclusions and caveats: Shared public clonotypes were rare, and on treatment they either got smaller or stayed the same.

V was clipped by 5 bases and J by 3 bases, with 13 bases between them. The CDR3 is 15 amino acids. Germline CDR1 and CDR2: SGHTA and FQGTGA. Sequencing was performed with immunoSEQ multiplex PCR; in TCRdb, only in-frame clones are kept and a portion is missing. Among 25,000 to 35,000 clones listed, roughly 60% were seen once. In its sample, this clone was seen a few times. Its target is unknown. The material sequenced was PBMCs, taken before ibrutinib treatment. The sequence was collected from a human donor with chronic lymphocytic leukemia. The rearrangement links TRBV7-3 to TRBJ2-2; a weak D match, TRBD1 (6 bases). The CDR3 reads CASSLRTAHTGELFF. CDR3 nucleotides: TGTGCCAGCAGCCTTAGGACAGCTCACACCGGGGAGCTGTTTTTT.